This TCR beta chain was identified in a study of T cells in Graves' hyperthyroidism and ophthalmopathy. This clonotype appeared many times. The CDR3 regions of TCR beta were amplified from RNA transcripts. HTBI primers were employed in a first-round RT-PCR of the TCR CDR3. TCRdb re-called the multiplex PCR reads through MiXCR, storing one row per CDR3 protein. The profile shows roughly 110,000 distinct CDR3 sequences, 16% of them singletons. The CDR3 has 14 residues. Trimming cost V 1 base and J 1 base, with 5 bases left between them. CDR1 and CDR2 from the germline V gene are SGHAT and FQNNGV. The source is a woman between 50 and 59 years old with Graves' hyperthyroidism. The J gene is TRBJ2-1, the V gene TRBV11-2; D may be TRBD2 (5 bases). Sequenced material: blood. The CDR3 DNA is TGTGCCAGCAGCTTAGGAGGGTCCTACAATGAGCAGTTCTTC. It specifies CASSLGGSYNEQFF.